What follows is one TCR beta chain and its context. The antigen is unknown. The data belong to a study of OX40 agonist ivuxolimab in advanced cancers. Whole-study context: At 0.01 to 10 mg/kg, ivuxolimab was administered intravenously to patients every 2 weeks.

This CDR3 region has 15 residues. Germline CDR1 reads SGHDN; CDR2 reads FVKESK. The V and J ends lost 4 bases and 3 bases, in that order; junction bases with no gene match: 1. Sampled blood was obtained at baseline, cycle 4 day 1, and cycle 7 day 1. Study-wide points: Researchers did not determine the expanded peripheral T cells' antigen specificity. Some of the lowest clonal expansion was seen in partial responders at 0.1-3.0 mg/kg.

This table comes from immunoSEQ multiplex PCR, and its TCRdb copy is limited to in-frame clones, with some not included. The data hold about 69,000 clones, with around 87% observed a single time. The sequenced sample was CD4+ or CD8+ T cells sorted from blood, obtained in a trial of the OX40 agonist ivuxolimab. The sequence was obtained from an adult with an advanced solid tumor such as melanoma, head and neck, liver or kidney cancer. The chain recombines TRBV14 with TRBJ2-3, with 13 bases lining up with TRBD2. CDR3 sequence: CASSRTSGSTDTQYF. CDR3 coding DNA: TGTGCCAGCAGCCGGACTAGCGGGAGTACAGATACGCAGTATTTT. The variable domain in full, completed from reference TRBV14 and TRBJ2-3, reads EAGVTQFPSHSVIEKGQTVTLRCDPISGHDNLYWYRRVMGKEIKFLLHFVKESKQDESGMPNNRFLAERTGGTYSTLKVQPAELEDSGVYFCASSRTSGSTDTQYFGPGTRLTVL.